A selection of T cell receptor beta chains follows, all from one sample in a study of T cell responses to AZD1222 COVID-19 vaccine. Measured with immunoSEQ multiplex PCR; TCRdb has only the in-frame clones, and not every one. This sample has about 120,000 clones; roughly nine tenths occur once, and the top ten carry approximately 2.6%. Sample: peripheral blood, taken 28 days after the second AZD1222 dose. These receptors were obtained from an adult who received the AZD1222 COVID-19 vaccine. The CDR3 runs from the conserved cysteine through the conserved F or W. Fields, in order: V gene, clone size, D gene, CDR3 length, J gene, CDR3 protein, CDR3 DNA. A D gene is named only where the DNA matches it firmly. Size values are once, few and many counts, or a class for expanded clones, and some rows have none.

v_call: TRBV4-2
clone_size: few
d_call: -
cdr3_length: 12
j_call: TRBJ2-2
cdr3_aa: CASSQGFGELFF
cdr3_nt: TGTGCCAGCAGCCAGGGGTTTGGGGAGCTGTTTTTT

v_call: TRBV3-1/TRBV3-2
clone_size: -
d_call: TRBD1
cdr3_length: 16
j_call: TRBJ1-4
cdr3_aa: CASSQDRIRGHEKLFF
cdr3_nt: TGTGCCAGCAGCCAAGATCGTATCAGGGGGCATGAAAAACTGTTTTTT

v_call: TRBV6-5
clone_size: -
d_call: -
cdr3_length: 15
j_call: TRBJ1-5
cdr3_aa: CASSYEEYSNQPQHF
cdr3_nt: TGTGCCAGCAGTTATGAGGAGTATAGCAATCAGCCCCAGCATTTT

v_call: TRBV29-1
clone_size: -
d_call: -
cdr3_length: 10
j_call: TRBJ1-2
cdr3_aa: CRGEQRGYTF
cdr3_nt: TGCCGCGGGGAACAGAGAGGCTACACCTTC

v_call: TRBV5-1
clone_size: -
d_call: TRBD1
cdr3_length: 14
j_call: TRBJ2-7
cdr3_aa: CASSPRQGLGEQYF
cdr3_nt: TGCGCCAGCAGCCCCCGACAGGGCTTGGGCGAGCAGTACTTC

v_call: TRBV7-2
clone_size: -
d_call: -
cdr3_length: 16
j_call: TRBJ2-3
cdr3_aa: CASSLVGVPVTDTQYF
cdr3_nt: TGTGCCAGCAGCTTAGTAGGCGTGCCAGTCACAGATACGCAGTATTTT

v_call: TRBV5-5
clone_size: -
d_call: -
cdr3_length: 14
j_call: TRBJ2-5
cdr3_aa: CASSRTVDKETQYF
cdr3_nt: TGTGCCAGCAGCCGGACCGTAGATAAAGAGACCCAGTACTTC

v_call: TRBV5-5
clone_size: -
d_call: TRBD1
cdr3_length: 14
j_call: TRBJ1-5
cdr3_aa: CASSFGTANQPQHF
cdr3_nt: TGTGCCAGCAGCTTTGGGACAGCAAATCAGCCCCAGCATTTT

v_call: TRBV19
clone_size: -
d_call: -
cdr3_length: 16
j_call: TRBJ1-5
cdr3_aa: CASSIPPRNFHQPQHF
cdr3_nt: TGTGCCAGTAGTATCCCCCCCAGGAACTTCCATCAGCCCCAGCATTTT

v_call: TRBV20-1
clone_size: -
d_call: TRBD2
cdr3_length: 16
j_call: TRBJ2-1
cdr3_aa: CSASVAGGSSYNEQFF
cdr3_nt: TGCAGTGCTAGTGTAGCGGGGGGGAGCTCCTACAATGAGCAGTTCTTC

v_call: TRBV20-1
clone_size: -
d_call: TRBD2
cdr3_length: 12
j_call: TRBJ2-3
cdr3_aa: CSASGGADTQYF
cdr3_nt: TGCAGTGCTAGTGGGGGGGCAGATACGCAGTATTTT

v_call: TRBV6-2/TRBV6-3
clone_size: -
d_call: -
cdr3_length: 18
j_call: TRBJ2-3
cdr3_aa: CASSYLELLRPGTDTQYF
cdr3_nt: TGTGCCAGCAGTTACTTAGAACTTCTCAGGCCGGGCACAGATACGCAGTATTTT

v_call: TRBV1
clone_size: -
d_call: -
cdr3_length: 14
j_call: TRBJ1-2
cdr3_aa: CTSSQEGIHYGYTF
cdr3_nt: TGCACCAGCAGCCAAGAGGGGATCCACTATGGCTACACCTTC